These T cell receptor beta chains were read from a single sample in a study of regulatory T cells in long-lasting Graves disease. TCRdb re-analysed the multiplex PCR reads in MiXCR, keeping a single row per CDR3 protein. The sample includes some 200,000 distinct CDR3 sequences, 15% to 20% of them seen just once. A further study also used this sample, focusing on T cells in Graves' hyperthyroidism and ophthalmopathy.

Here the sequenced sample was peripheral blood mononuclear cells (PBMCs), taken at new diagnosis, from a patient treated with antithyroid drugs. The receptors shown here come from a young woman with Graves disease. The CDR3 runs from the conserved cysteine through the conserved F or W. D genes are given only for firm matches. Clone size is not always given. Where it is, it says once, few, many or a class for expanded clones.

D	J	V	size	DNA	CDR3
NA	TRBJ1-1	TRBV7-9	many	TGTGCCAGCAGCTCCGGGTCCGGGGCTTTCTTT	CASSSGSGAFF
NA	TRBJ2-7	TRBV6-1	many	TGTGCCAGCAGTGAAGAGGAGGTCTCCTACGAGCAGTACTTC	CASSEEEVSYEQYF
TRBD1	TRBJ2-7	TRBV6-1	many	TGTGCCAGCAGTGCGATGACAGGGGTCCGTAACGAGCAGTACTTC	CASSAMTGVRNEQYF
TRBD1	TRBJ2-7	TRBV28	NA	TGTGCCAGCAGTTTATCCGGGACAGGGTTCCACGAGCAGTACTTC	CASSLSGTGFHEQYF
NA	TRBJ2-1	TRBV24-1	few	TGTGCCACCAGTGATTGGGGGGGCCTCGGCTACAATGAGCAGTTCTTC	CATSDWGGLGYNEQFF
NA	TRBJ2-7	TRBV5-1	many	TGCGCCAGCAGCCCCACCCCCACCTACGAGCAGTACTTC	CASSPTPTYEQYF
TRBD1	TRBJ1-1	TRBV4-2	many	TGTGCCAGCAGCCCGATGGGACAGCAGAACACTGAAGCTTTCTTT	CASSPMGQQNTEAFF
NA	TRBJ1-1	TRBV12-3/TRBV12-4	NA	TGTGCCAGCAGTTCCCTCCTCAGGGCGATTAACACTGAAGCTTTCTTT	CASSSLLRAINTEAFF
NA	TRBJ2-7	TRBV28	many	TGTGCCAGCAGTTTGGACGGAGACTACGAGCAGTACTTC	CASSLDGDYEQYF
TRBD2	TRBJ2-1	TRBV2	NA	TGTGCCAGCAGTGATCTATGGCTAGCGGGAATCGGTGAGCAGTTCTTC	CASSDLWLAGIGEQFF
TRBD2	TRBJ2-1	TRBV4-2	many	TGTGCCAGCAGCCAAGAATCTCCCACTAGCGCGAGCTCCTACAATGAGCAGTTCTTC	CASSQESPTSASSYNEQFF
NA	TRBJ1-2	TRBV19	many	TGTGCCAGTAGTATTCAGAGCGGCTACACCTTC	CASSIQSGYTF
NA	TRBJ2-5	TRBV3-1	many	TGTGCCAGCAGCCAAGAGATCCGGGCTGGGGGCCAAGAGACCCAGTACTTC	CASSQEIRAGGQETQYF
NA	TRBJ2-7	TRBV20-1	many	TGCAGTGCTAGGTTGTTCAGGGCCCCCTACGAGCAGTACTTC	CSARLFRAPYEQYF
NA	TRBJ1-2	TRBV28	many	TGTGCCAGCAGTTCAGTCGGTGGGGCAACTAACTATGGCTACACCTTC	CASSSVGGATNYGYTF
NA	TRBJ1-1	TRBV30	many	TGTGCCTGGAGTAACATGAACACTGAAGCTTTCTTT	CAWSNMNTEAFF
NA	TRBJ2-2	TRBV6-1	once	TGTGCCAGCACCTCCGGGTCCAACACCGGGGAGCTGTTTTTT	CASTSGSNTGELFF
NA	TRBJ1-1	TRBV7-2	few	TGTGCCAGCAGTCCCCGGGGGGTAATGAACACTGAAGCTTTCTTT	CASSPRGVMNTEAFF
NA	TRBJ1-2	TRBV5-1	many	TGCGCCAGCAGCTTAAGCACAGTCCCTAACTATGGCTACACCTTC	CASSLSTVPNYGYTF
TRBD1	TRBJ1-1	TRBV29-1	many	TGCAGCGTCCTTAACAGGGGAATGAGAAGTGAAGCTTTCTTT	CSVLNRGMRSEAFF
NA	TRBJ1-4	TRBV29-1	many	TGCAGCGTCGCCGGTTCTCTTAGGGGGATCACAACTAATGAAAAACTGTTTTTT	CSVAGSLRGITTNEKLFF
NA	TRBJ2-3	TRBV19	many	TGTGCCAGTAGTCCTTCGCCCCGTGATACGCAGTATTTT	CASSPSPRDTQYF
TRBD1	TRBJ2-1	TRBV18	NA	TGTGCCAGCTCACCATTCTCGACCGGGACAGGGCACAATGAGCAGTTCTTC	CASSPFSTGTGHNEQFF
NA	TRBJ1-2	TRBV3-1	few	TGTGCCAGCAGCCAAGATTCCCCGGGGGGGTTTAACTATGGCTACACCTTC	CASSQDSPGGFNYGYTF
NA	TRBJ1-1	TRBV25-1	many	TGTGCCAGCCGCCGGGCCGGCACTGAAGCTTTCTTT	CASRRAGTEAFF
TRBD2	TRBJ2-7	TRBV28	NA	TGTGCCAGCACCCAACTAGCGGGGGAGCAGTACTTC	CASTQLAGEQYF
TRBD2	TRBJ2-1	TRBV27	NA	TGTGCCAGCAGTTTAGGACTAGGGGTGGGGGAGCAGTTCTTC	CASSLGLGVGEQFF
TRBD1	TRBJ2-1	TRBV6-1	many	TGTGCCAGCAGTGTACAGGGGGCGATTTCCTACAATGAGCAGTTCTTC	CASSVQGAISYNEQFF
TRBD2	TRBJ2-2	TRBV9	few	TGTGCCAGCAGCCCGGGGGGGATGGCCGGGGAGCTGTTTTTT	CASSPGGMAGELFF
TRBD1	TRBJ1-1	TRBV9	many	TGTGCCAGCAGCGAGGGGACAGGGGGGGGTATCACTGAAGCTTTCTTT	CASSEGTGGGITEAFF
TRBD1	TRBJ1-5	TRBV20-1	many	TGCAGTGCCAGGGGGTTCCTCAATCAGCCCCAGCATTTT	CSARGFLNQPQHF
NA	TRBJ1-2	TRBV7-9	few	TGTGCCAGCAGGGGGGAGGCTTCTAACTATGGCTACACCTTC	CASRGEASNYGYTF
TRBD1	TRBJ2-7	TRBV5-1	many	TGCGCCAGCACCCCCCATCAAACAGGGGGCTACGAGCAGTACTTC	CASTPHQTGGYEQYF
NA	TRBJ2-3	TRBV27	many	TGTGCCAGCAGTTCCCCGCGCGCACCAAGGGGAACAGATACGCAGTATTTT	CASSSPRAPRGTDTQYF
NA	TRBJ2-4	TRBV19	NA	TGTGCCAGTAGTGCGGCGAACATTCAGTACTTC	CASSAANIQYF
NA	TRBJ1-1	TRBV20-1	many	TGCAGTGCTAGAGATTATAGGACGGGGTACACTGAAGCTTTCTTT	CSARDYRTGYTEAFF
NA	TRBJ1-1	TRBV5-1	many	TGCGCCAGCAGCTTTGGTAAGGACACTGAAGCTTTCTTT	CASSFGKDTEAFF
TRBD1	TRBJ2-7	TRBV5-6	few	TGTGCCAGCAGCTTGGCGGGACAGGGTTACGAGCAGTACTTC	CASSLAGQGYEQYF
TRBD2	TRBJ2-1	TRBV4-1	many	TGCGCCAGCCGAACCGGACTAGCGAGCTCCTACAATGAGCAGTTCTTC	CASRTGLASSYNEQFF
NA	TRBJ1-1	TRBV28	many	TGTGCCAGCAGTTTATCCAGGCCGAACACTGAAGCTTTCTTT	CASSLSRPNTEAFF
NA	TRBJ1-2	TRBV20-1	NA	TGCAGTCTCCAGCCCGGGAATGGCTACACCTTC	CSLQPGNGYTF
TRBD1	TRBJ1-5	TRBV5-1	few	TGCGCCAGCAGCTTGGCAGGGGGCGATCAGCCCCAGCATTTT	CASSLAGGDQPQHF